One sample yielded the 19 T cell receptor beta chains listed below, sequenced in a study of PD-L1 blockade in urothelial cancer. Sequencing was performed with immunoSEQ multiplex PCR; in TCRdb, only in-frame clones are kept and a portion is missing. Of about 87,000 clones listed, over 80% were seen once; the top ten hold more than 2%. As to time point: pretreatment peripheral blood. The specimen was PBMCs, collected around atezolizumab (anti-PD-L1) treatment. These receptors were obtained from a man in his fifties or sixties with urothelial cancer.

The CDR3 here is CASIPGTGPIRYF. Here the CDR3 DNA reads TGTGCCAGCATCCCCGGGACAGGGCCAATCCGGTACTTC. The gene calls are TRBV28 and TRBJ2-7; 9 positions match TRBD1. J gave up 12 bases and V 7 bases, and 13 bases lay outside the gene matches. CDR1 and CDR2 (germline): MDHEN, SYDVKM. The CDR3 is made up of 13 amino acids.

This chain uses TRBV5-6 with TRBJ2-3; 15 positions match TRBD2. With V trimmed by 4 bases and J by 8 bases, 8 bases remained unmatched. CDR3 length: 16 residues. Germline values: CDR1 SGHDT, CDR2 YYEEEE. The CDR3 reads CASSGEGLAGGFTQYF. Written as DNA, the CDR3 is TGTGCCAGCAGCGGGGAAGGACTAGCGGGGGGGTTTACGCAGTATTTT. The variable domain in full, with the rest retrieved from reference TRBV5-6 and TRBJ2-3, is DAGVTQSPTHLIKTRGQQVTLRCSPKSGHDTVSWYQQALGQGPQFIFQYYEEEERQRGNFPDRFSGHQFPNYSSELNVNALLLGDSALYLCASSGEGLAGGFTQYFGPGTRLTVL.

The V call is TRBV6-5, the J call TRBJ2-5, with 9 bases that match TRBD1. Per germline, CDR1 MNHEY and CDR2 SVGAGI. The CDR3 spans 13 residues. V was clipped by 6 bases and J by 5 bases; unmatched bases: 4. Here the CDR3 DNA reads TGTGCCAGCAGCCGGGACAGGGAGGAGACCCAGTACTTC. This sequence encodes CASSRDREETQYF.

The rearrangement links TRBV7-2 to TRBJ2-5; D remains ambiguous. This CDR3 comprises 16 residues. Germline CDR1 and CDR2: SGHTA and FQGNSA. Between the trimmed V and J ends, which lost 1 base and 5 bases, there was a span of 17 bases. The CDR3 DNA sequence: TGTGCCAGCAGCTTAGAAGAGAGGCCGGGTGGGGAGACCCAGTACTTC. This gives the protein CASSLEERPGGETQYF.

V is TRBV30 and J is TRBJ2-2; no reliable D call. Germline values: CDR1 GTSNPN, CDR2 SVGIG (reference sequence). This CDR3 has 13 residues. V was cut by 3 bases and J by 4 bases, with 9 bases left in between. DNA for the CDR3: TGTGCCTGGAGGGTATACGGCACCGGGGAGCTGTTTTTT. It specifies CAWRVYGTGELFF. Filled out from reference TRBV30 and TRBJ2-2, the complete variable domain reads SQTIHQWPATLVQPVGSPLSLECTVEGTSNPNLYWYRQAAGRGLQLLFYSVGIGQISSEVPQNLSASRPQDRQFILSSKKLLLSDSGFYLCAWRVYGTGELFFGEGSRLTVL.

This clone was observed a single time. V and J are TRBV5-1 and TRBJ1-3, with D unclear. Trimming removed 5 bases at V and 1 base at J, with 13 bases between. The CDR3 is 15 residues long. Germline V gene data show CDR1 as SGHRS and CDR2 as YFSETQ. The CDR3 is CASRSGSTSGNTIYF. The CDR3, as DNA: TGCGCCAGCAGATCCGGGTCCACTTCTGGAAACACCATATATTTT.

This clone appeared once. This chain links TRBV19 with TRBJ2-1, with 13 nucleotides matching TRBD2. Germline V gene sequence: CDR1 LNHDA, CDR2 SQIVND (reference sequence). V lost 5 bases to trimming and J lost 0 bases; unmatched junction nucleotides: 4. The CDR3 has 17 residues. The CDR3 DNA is TGTGCCAGTAGTGGGGGACTAGCGGGACACTCCTACAATGAGCAGTTCTTC. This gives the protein CASSGGLAGHSYNEQFF.

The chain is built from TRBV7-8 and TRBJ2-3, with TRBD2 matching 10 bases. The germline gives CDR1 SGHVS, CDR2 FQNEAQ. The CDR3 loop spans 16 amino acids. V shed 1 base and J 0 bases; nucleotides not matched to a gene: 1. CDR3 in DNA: TGTGCCAGCAGCTTAGAAGCGGGGGGGAGCACAGATACGCAGTATTTT. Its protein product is CASSLEAGGSTDTQYF.

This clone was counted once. CDR3 in amino acids: CASSPNSNYGYTF. In nucleotides, the CDR3 is TGTGCCAGCAGCCCGAACTCGAACTATGGCTACACCTTC. The chain joins TRBV11-2 to TRBJ1-2; no reliable D call. CDR1 and CDR2 (germline): SGHAT, FQNNGV. The CDR3 is 13 residues long. The V gene lost 5 bases and the J gene lost 2 bases, with 9 bases spanning the gap.

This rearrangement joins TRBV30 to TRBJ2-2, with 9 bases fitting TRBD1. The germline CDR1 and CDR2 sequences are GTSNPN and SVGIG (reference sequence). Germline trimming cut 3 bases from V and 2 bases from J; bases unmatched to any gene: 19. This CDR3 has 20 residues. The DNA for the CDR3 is TGTGCCTGGAGCCCCTATCGCCCTCTGGACAGGGGTATAAACACCGGGGAGCTGTTTTTT. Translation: CAWSPYRPLDRGINTGELFF.

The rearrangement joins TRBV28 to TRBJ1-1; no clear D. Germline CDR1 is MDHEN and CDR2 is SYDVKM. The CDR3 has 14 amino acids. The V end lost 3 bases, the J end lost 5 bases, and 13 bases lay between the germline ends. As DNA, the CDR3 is TGTGCCAGCAGTTTGGGTCGTTTGAGGACTGAAGCTTTCTTT. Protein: CASSLGRLRTEAFF.

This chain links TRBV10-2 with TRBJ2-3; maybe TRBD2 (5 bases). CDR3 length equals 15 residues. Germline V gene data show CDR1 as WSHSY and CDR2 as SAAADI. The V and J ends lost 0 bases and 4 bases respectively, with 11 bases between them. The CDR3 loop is CASSESGVGADTQYF. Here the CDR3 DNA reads TGCGCCAGCAGTGAGTCCGGGGTGGGAGCAGATACGCAGTATTTT.

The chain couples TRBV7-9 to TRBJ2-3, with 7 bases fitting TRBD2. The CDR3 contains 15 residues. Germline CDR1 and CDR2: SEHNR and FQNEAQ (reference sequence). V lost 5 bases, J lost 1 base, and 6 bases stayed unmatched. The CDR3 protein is CASSLTSVGTDTQYF. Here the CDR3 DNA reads TGTGCCAGCAGCCTAACTAGCGTCGGCACAGATACGCAGTATTTT.

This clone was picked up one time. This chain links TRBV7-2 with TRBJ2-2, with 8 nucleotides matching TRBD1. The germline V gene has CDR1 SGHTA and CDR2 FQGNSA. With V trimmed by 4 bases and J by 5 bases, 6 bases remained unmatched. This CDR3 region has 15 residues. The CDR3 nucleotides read TGTGCCAGCAGCTCGAGACAGGGGCGAACCGGGGAGCTGTTTTTT. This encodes CASSSRQGRTGELFF.

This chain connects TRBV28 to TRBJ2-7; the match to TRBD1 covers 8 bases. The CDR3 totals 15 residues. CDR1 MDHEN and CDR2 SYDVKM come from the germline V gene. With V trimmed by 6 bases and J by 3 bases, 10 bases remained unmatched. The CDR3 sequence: CASSPPGGGIYEQYF. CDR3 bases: TGTGCCAGCAGCCCGCCAGGGGGCGGTATCTACGAGCAGTACTTC.

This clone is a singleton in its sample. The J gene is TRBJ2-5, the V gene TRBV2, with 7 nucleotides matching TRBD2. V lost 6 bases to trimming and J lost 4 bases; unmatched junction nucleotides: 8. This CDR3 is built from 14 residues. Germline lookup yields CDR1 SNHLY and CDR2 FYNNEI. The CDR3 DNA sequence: TGTGCCAGCAGGGGGAGGGAAGGGGCAGAGACCCAGTACTTC. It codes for CASRGREGAETQYF.

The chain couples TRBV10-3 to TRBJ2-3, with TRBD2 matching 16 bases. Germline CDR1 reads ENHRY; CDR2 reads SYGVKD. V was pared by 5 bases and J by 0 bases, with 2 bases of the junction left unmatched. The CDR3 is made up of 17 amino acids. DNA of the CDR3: TGTGCCATCAGTCCGGGACTAGCGGGAGGGAGCACAGATACGCAGTATTTT. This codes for CAISPGLAGGSTDTQYF.

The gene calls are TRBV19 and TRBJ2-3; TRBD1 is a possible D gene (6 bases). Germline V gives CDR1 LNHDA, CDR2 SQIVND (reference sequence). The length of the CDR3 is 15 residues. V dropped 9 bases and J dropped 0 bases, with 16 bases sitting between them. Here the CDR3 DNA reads TGTGCCAGCAATCTCCGTAGGGGGAGCACAGATACGCAGTATTTT. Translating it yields CASNLRRGSTDTQYF.

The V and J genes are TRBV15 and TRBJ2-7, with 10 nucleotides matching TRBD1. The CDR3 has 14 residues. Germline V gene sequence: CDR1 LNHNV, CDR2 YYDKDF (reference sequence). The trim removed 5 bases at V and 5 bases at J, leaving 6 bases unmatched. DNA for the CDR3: TGTGCCACCAGCGGCGGGACAGGGGATAACGAGCAGTACTTC. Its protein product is CATSGGTGDNEQYF.